Listed below are T cell receptor beta chains from one sample, sequenced in a study of Tregs in tolerant kidney transplant recipients. Method: immunoSEQ multiplex PCR; TCRdb's copy keeps in-frame clones and lacks some. The sample records over 70,000 clones, more than 85% being singletons. The source material was CD4+ T cells from blood (PBMCs), sampled 24 months after the transplant. The receptors come from a human patient who received a combined kidney and bone marrow transplant. A share of the T cells may be of graft donor origin. CDR3s include the opening cysteine and the closing phenylalanine or tryptophan. A D gene is named only where the DNA matches it firmly. Part of the rows lack a size; the others show once, few, many or a class for expanded clones.

TRBV6-5,TRBJ1-6,.,.,TGTGCCAGCAGTTACGTCGGGACATCGGACTCACCCCTCCACTTT,CASSYVGTSDSPLHF
TRBV5-4,TRBJ2-5,.,TRBD2,TGTGCCAGCAGCTTGAAAGCGGGGGTTCAAGAGACCCAGTACTTC,CASSLKAGVQETQYF
TRBV4-2,TRBJ2-2,.,.,TGTGCCAGCGTACCGGGACTGGCGAACACCGGGGAGCTGTTTTTT,CASVPGLANTGELFF
TRBV7-6,TRBJ2-7,.,.,TGTGCCAGCAGCTTGGGCAGCGTTGCACTTACTAGCTCCTACGAGCAGTACTTC,CASSLGSVALTSSYEQYF
TRBV9,TRBJ1-3,.,.,TGTGCCAGCAGCGTTCGAGGATCCGGAAACACCATATATTTT,CASSVRGSGNTIYF
TRBV30,TRBJ2-6,.,TRBD1,TGTGCCTGGAGTAGGGACAGAGACTCTGGGGCCAACGTCCTGACTTTC,CAWSRDRDSGANVLTF
TRBV4-1,TRBJ2-5,once,.,TGCGCCAGCAGCCTGACGGAGGGGCAAGAGACCCAGTACTTC,CASSLTEGQETQYF
TRBV7-9,TRBJ2-5,.,TRBD2,TGTGCCAGCAGCAAGGGGATAGCGGGCCTCCAAGAGACCCAGTACTTC,CASSKGIAGLQETQYF
TRBV18,TRBJ1-2,.,TRBD1,TGTGCCAGCTCCCAAGGACAGGGATCGTTTAACTATGGCTACACCTTC,CASSQGQGSFNYGYTF
TRBV11-2,TRBJ2-1,.,TRBD2,TGTGCCAGCAGCTCGGGAAGGGGCGGGAGAGATGAGCAGTTCTTC,CASSSGRGGRDEQFF
TRBV7-6,TRBJ2-1,.,.,TGTGCCAGCAGTGGTGGCCTCTACAATGAGCAGTTCTTC,CASSGGLYNEQFF
TRBV5-1,TRBJ2-2,.,.,TGCGCCAGCAGCTCATTTAACACCGGGGAGCTGTTTTTT,CASSSFNTGELFF
TRBV7-9,TRBJ2-2,.,TRBD2,TGTGCCAGCAGCTTAGGGTCTAGCGGGAGTGCCGGGGAGCTGTTTTTT,CASSLGSSGSAGELFF
TRBV6-1,TRBJ2-5,.,.,TGTGCCAGCAGTGAAGGTGGAGGCCACTTCGAGACCCAGTACTTC,CASSEGGGHFETQYF
TRBV7-9,TRBJ2-7,.,.,TGTGCCAGCAGCTTACTGGGCAGGGGTTCGCTCGAGCAGTACTTC,CASSLLGRGSLEQYF
TRBV5-4,TRBJ2-2,.,.,TGTGCCAGCAGCTTGGGTGGGAGCCTTAGGAACACCGGGGAGCTGTTTTTT,CASSLGGSLRNTGELFF
TRBV15,TRBJ1-2,.,.,TGTGCCACCAGCAGATCAATGAGGGGCTACACCTTC,CATSRSMRGYTF
TRBV30,TRBJ2-1,.,TRBD2,TGTGCCTGGAGTGAAGCGGGAGGGCCCTACAATGAGCAGTTCTTC,CAWSEAGGPYNEQFF
TRBV27,TRBJ1-2,.,TRBD1,TGTGCCAGCAAGGGAACTTCGACAGGGGACTATGGCTACACCTTC,CASKGTSTGDYGYTF
TRBV7-2,TRBJ1-3,.,TRBD1,TGTGCCAGCAGCTCCGAACAGGGGGTTGGAGCCACCATATATTTT,CASSSEQGVGATIYF
TRBV7-8,TRBJ1-1,once,.,TGTGCCAGCAGCTGGAGTCGAAACACTGAAGCTTTCTTT,CASSWSRNTEAFF
TRBV18,TRBJ1-6,few,.,TGTGCCAGCGCTCAGGGGAGAGAATCACCCCTCCACTTT,CASAQGRESPLHF
TRBV19,TRBJ2-2,.,.,TGTGCCAGTACTACTAGCCAGAACACCGGGGAGCTGTTTTTT,CASTTSQNTGELFF
TRBV5-1,TRBJ1-2,.,.,TGCGCCAGCAGCACAGACCGGGAGACCTATGGCTACACCTTC,CASSTDRETYGYTF
TRBV21-1,TRBJ2-7,.,.,TGTGCCAGCAGCAAACGTCCTAGCGGGAGGGCTAGGGAGCAGTACTTC,CASSKRPSGRAREQYF
TRBV5-1,TRBJ2-1,.,.,TGCGCCAGCAGCTTGGCCGGTCTAGCTCCTAACAATGAGCAGTTCTTC,CASSLAGLAPNNEQFF
TRBV7-2,TRBJ2-1,.,TRBD2,TGTGCCAGCAGCGTGGCTGGAGCGGGGGCTTTTAATGAGCAGTTCTTC,CASSVAGAGAFNEQFF
TRBV29-1,TRBJ2-7,.,TRBD2,TGCAGCGTAGCAACTAGCGATACCTACGAGCAGTACTTC,CSVATSDTYEQYF
TRBV27,TRBJ1-1,.,.,TGTGCCAGCAGTAAACTACAGGGTGAAGCTTTCTTT,CASSKLQGEAFF
TRBV5-1,TRBJ2-2,.,TRBD1,TGCGCCAGCAGCTTGAGTCAGGGGGTAGCCGGGGAGCTGTTTTTT,CASSLSQGVAGELFF
TRBV7-6,TRBJ2-2,.,.,TGTGCCAGCAGCTTAGCCGGGTTGGACACCGGGGAGCTGTTTTTT,CASSLAGLDTGELFF
TRBV12-5,TRBJ2-2,.,TRBD2,TGTGCTAGTGGTTTTAGCGGGGAGTGGTTTACCGGGGAGCTGTTTTTT,CASGFSGEWFTGELFF
TRBV30,TRBJ2-1,few,.,TGTGCCTGGAGCAAGGAGGGTTACAATGAGCAGTTCTTC,CAWSKEGYNEQFF
TRBV9,TRBJ2-5,.,TRBD1,TGTGCCAGCAGCCTTCGACAGGGCTGGGAGACCCAGTACTTC,CASSLRQGWETQYF
TRBV28,TRBJ2-3,.,TRBD2,TGTGCCAGCAGTGGAACCCGGACTAGCGGGGTCGGAGATACGCAGTATTTT,CASSGTRTSGVGDTQYF
TRBV9,TRBJ1-5,.,.,TGTGCCAGCAGCCAGGGTTCGAGTCAGCCCCGGCATTTT,CASSQGSSQPRHF
TRBV12-5,TRBJ2-1,.,TRBD2,TGTGCTAGTGGTTCGGGACTAGCGGGAGTGACTGAGCAGTTCTTC,CASGSGLAGVTEQFF
TRBV9,TRBJ2-5,.,TRBD2,TGTGCCAGCAGCGTGGGACTAGCGGAAGAGACCCAGTACTTC,CASSVGLAEETQYF
TRBV11-2,TRBJ1-2,.,.,TGTGCCAGCAGCCACGGACAGAGGAAGAACGGCTACACCTTC,CASSHGQRKNGYTF
TRBV11-2,TRBJ1-1,.,.,TGTGCCAGCAACCGAGTACAGTATCGTGAAGCTTTCTTT,CASNRVQYREAFF
TRBV29-1,TRBJ2-1,.,.,TGCAGTGCCGACAGATTCGGGCCCTACAATGAGCAGTTCTTC,CSADRFGPYNEQFF